The next 26 T cell receptor beta chains were all read from a single sample in a study of regulatory T cells in long-lasting Graves disease. The time point was: newly diagnosed GD, antithyroid drugs for less than 3 months. The TCR library used RNA extracted from PBMCs. Investigators prepared the TCR beta libraries by applying iRepertoire HTBI primers and Arm-PCR of CDR3 regions. TCRdb re-derived calls from the multiplex PCR reads in MiXCR, one entry per CDR3 protein. This table holds 360,000 or so distinct CDR3 sequences, roughly 17% found once. This same sample was also part of a study on T cells in Graves' hyperthyroidism and ophthalmopathy.

This sample comprised peripheral blood mononuclear cells (PBMCs), obtained at new diagnosis, from a patient treated with antithyroid drugs. The receptors come from a woman under 30 with Graves disease.

This clonotype was counted at least ten times. The chain carries TRBV5-1 and TRBJ2-7, with 10 bases fitting TRBD2. The germline V gene encodes CDR1 SGHRS and CDR2 YFSETQ. The CDR3 loop spans 14 amino acids. J gave up 7 bases and V 1 base, and 5 bases lay outside the gene matches. Written as DNA, the CDR3 is TGCGCCAGCAGCTTGACTAGCGGGACACGGGAGCAGTACTTC. As protein: CASSLTSGTREQYF. Together with reference TRBV5-1 and TRBJ2-7, the CDR3 gives the full variable domain: KAGVTQTPRYLIKTRGQQVTLSCSPISGHRSVSWYQQTPGQGLQFLFEYFSETQRNKGNFPGRFSGRQFSNSRSEMNVSTLELGDSALYLCASSLTSGTREQYFGPGTRLTVT.

A remark on this clonotype: This likely came from a read error, as a far larger clone is one base away. V and J are TRBV3-1 and TRBJ2-7, with a weak D call TRBD2 (6 bases). Per germline, CDR1 LGHDT and CDR2 YNNKEL (reference sequence). This CDR3 is 13 amino acids long. DNA for the CDR3: TGTGCCAGCTCTACGGGACTCTCCTACGAGCAGCACTTC. Its protein is CASSTGLSYEQHF.

This clonotype came up many times. This rearrangement joins TRBV28 to TRBJ1-1; D call uncertain. This CDR3 has 15 amino acids. The V end lost 3 bases, the J end lost 8 bases, and 19 bases lay between the germline ends. The germline gives CDR1 MDHEN, CDR2 SYDVKM. The chain's CDR3 is CASSFGAPGMSEAFF. CDR3 in DNA: TGTGCCAGCAGTTTCGGTGCACCCGGAATGTCGGAAGCTTTCTTT. Full variable domain (outside the CDR3, taken from reference TRBV28 and TRBJ1-1): DVKVTQSSRYLVKRTGEKVFLECVQDMDHENMFWYRQDPGLGLRLIYFSYDVKMKEKGDIPEGYSVSREKKERFSLILESASTNQTSMYLCASSFGAPGMSEAFFGQGTRLTVV.

A single count supports this clonotype. This chain links TRBV6-1 with TRBJ1-5; 7 nucleotides match TRBD1. The ends lost 7 bases at V and 5 bases at J; junction bases unmatched: 8. Germline V gene sequence: CDR1 MNHNS, CDR2 SASEGT. This CDR3 spans 14 amino acids. The CDR3 protein is CASTEGGGHQPQHF. The CDR3 region has the DNA TGTGCCAGCACCGAGGGAGGGGGCCATCAGCCCCAGCATTTT.

This clonotype turned up a few times. The chain employs TRBV6-1 and TRBJ2-5; perhaps TRBD2 as D (7 bases). Trimming pared 1 base from V and 5 bases from J, leaving 14 bases between. This CDR3 comprises 15 residues. CDR1 and CDR2 (germline): MNHNS, SASEGT. This CDR3 reads CASSEEGGGMETQYF. CDR3 nucleotides: TGTGCCAGCAGTGAAGAAGGGGGGGGGATGGAGACCCAGTACTTC.

This clonotype was seen many times. This chain links TRBV9 with TRBJ2-7; possible D gene TRBD2, 6 bases. The CDR3 consists of 14 residues. The germline gives CDR1 SGDLS, CDR2 YYNGEE. The ends were cut back, 0 bases at V and 3 bases at J, with 10 bases in the middle. CDR3 nucleotides: TGTGCCAGCAGCGTAGACGGGGGAGGCTACGAGCAGTACTTC. Translating it yields CASSVDGGGYEQYF.

This clonotype was detected many times. The chain links TRBV7-9 to TRBJ1-5, with a weak D call TRBD1 (6 bases). V shed 5 bases and J shed 5 bases, with 22 bases lying between them. Germline V gene data show CDR1 as SEHNR and CDR2 as FQNEAQ (reference sequence). The CDR3 covers 17 residues. The CDR3 DNA follows: TGTGCCAGCAGCCGTTGGGGGGGCGAAGGGGGTTATCAGCCCCAGCATTTT. This translates into CASSRWGGEGGYQPQHF. Filled out from reference TRBV7-9 and TRBJ1-5, the complete variable domain reads DTGVSQNPRHKITKRGQNVTFRCDPISEHNRLYWYRQTLGQGPEFLTYFQNEAQLEKSRLLSDRFSAERPKGSFSTLEIQRTEQGDSAMYLCASSRWGGEGGYQPQHFGDGTRLSIL.

This clonotype was seen more than once but under ten times. V and J are TRBV20-1 and TRBJ1-1, with a tentative D call TRBD1 (6 bases). Trimming cost V 3 bases and J 3 bases, with 17 bases left between them. The CDR3 spans 15 residues. Per the germline V gene, CDR1 is DFQATT and CDR2 is SNEGSKA (reference sequence). As DNA, the CDR3 is TGCAGTGCTAGGGTTGGGGGGCGGGAGGACACTGAAGCTTTCTTT. Amino acids: CSARVGGREDTEAFF.

This clonotype was counted only a few times. The chain uses TRBV2 and TRBJ2-7; D not resolved. This CDR3 contains 12 residues. Germline V lookup: CDR1 SNHLY, CDR2 FYNNEI. Trimming stripped 4 bases from V and 1 base from J, with 5 bases between. DNA of the CDR3: TGTGCCAGCAGTGCCGTTTCCTACGAGCAGTACTTC. Protein: CASSAVSYEQYF.

This clonotype occurred many times. The chain has TRBV18 and TRBJ1-1, with a tentative D call TRBD1 (6 bases). V lost 3 bases and J 5 bases, leaving 13 bases between the germline ends. Germline V gene lookup returns CDR1 KGHSH and CDR2 LQKENI. The CDR3 runs to 14 residues. CDR3 region: CASSPLDSSTEAFF. In DNA form, the CDR3 reads TGTGCCAGCTCACCCTTGGACAGTTCTACTGAAGCTTTCTTT.

This clonotype was counted many times. The chain combines TRBV3-1 with TRBJ1-4, with D maybe TRBD1 (6 bases). V was shortened by 4 bases and J by 8 bases, with 11 bases between the two germline ends. The CDR3 sequence is 13 residues long. Germline V gene data show CDR1 as LGHDT and CDR2 as YNNKEL (reference sequence). The CDR3 region has the DNA TGTGCCAGCAGCCCCAGGGGTGAGGAAAAACTGTTTTTT. Translating gives CASSPRGEEKLFF.

This clonotype was seen ten or more times. The chain couples TRBV12-3 or TRBV12-4 to TRBJ2-3; TRBD1 matches at 7 bases. J was trimmed by 1 base and V by 7 bases; bases with no gene match: 11. This CDR3 is built from 16 residues. The DNA for the CDR3 is TGTGCCAGCACCCGAAACAGGGGTAAGGGCACAGATACGCAGTATTTT. It codes for CASTRNRGKGTDTQYF.

The chain recombines TRBV28 with TRBJ1-2; possibly TRBD1 for D (6 bases). Germline assignment: CDR1 MDHEN and CDR2 SYDVKM. CDR3 size: 12 residues. V was clipped by 7 bases and J by 7 bases, with 13 bases between them. The CDR3 sequence is CASTPRGVGYTF. In DNA, the CDR3 is TGTGCCAGCACTCCGAGGGGGGTTGGCTACACCTTC.

This clonotype was detected many times. The chain employs TRBV2 and TRBJ2-5, with D tentatively TRBD1 or TRBD2 (5 bases each). The CDR3 has 16 amino acids. The germline V gene has CDR1 SNHLY and CDR2 FYNNEI. V lost 4 bases and J 0 bases, leaving 15 bases between the germline ends. The chain's CDR3 is CASSVGTGGYQETQYF. The CDR3, as DNA: TGTGCCAGCAGTGTGGGAACAGGAGGATACCAAGAGACCCAGTACTTC.

This clonotype was detected ten times or more. The CDR3, as DNA: TGTGCCAGCAGCCGGGACTCGGGACTAGCTTACAATGAGCAGTTCTTC. It encodes CASSRDSGLAYNEQFF. The V and J genes are TRBV27 and TRBJ2-1; the match to TRBD2 covers 9 bases. CDR1 is MNHEY, CDR2 SMNVEV, per germline (reference sequence). This CDR3 spans 16 amino acids. Unmatched junction bases numbered 10, after V lost 6 bases and J lost 4 bases.

This clonotype appeared many times. The chain is built from TRBV28 and TRBJ2-2; no clear D gene. The length of the CDR3 is 11 residues. The ends were cut back, 3 bases at V and 6 bases at J, with 2 bases in the middle. Germline V gene lookup returns CDR1 MDHEN and CDR2 SYDVKM. CDR3: CASSFAGELFF. The CDR3 DNA is TGTGCCAGCAGTTTTGCCGGGGAGCTGTTTTTT.

This clonotype was found many times. The rearrangement uses TRBV2 and TRBJ2-2, with unresolved D. V was clipped by 6 bases and J by 9 bases, with 23 bases between them. The CDR3 runs 16 residues. Germline V gene lookup returns CDR1 SNHLY and CDR2 FYNNEI. Written as DNA, the CDR3 is TGTGCCAGCAGCCAGCCCGAAATTTCCGCCATCAGGGAGCTGTTTTTT. Translation: CASSQPEISAIRELFF.

There are many counts of this clonotype. The rearrangement uses TRBV11-2 and TRBJ2-3; TRBD2 agrees at 10 bases. Unmatched junction bases numbered 4, after V lost 3 bases and J lost 4 bases. This CDR3 is 15 amino acids long. Germline values: CDR1 SGHAT, CDR2 FQNNGV. The CDR3 loop reads CASSLTAGGADTQYF. The CDR3 DNA reads as TGTGCCAGCAGCTTGACAGCGGGAGGGGCAGATACGCAGTATTTT.

This clonotype showed up many times. The chain couples TRBV27 to TRBJ2-1; TRBD2 aligns across 7 bases. V was pared by 5 bases and J by 6 bases, with 7 bases of the junction left unmatched. This CDR3 contains 14 residues. Germline values: CDR1 MNHEY, CDR2 SMNVEV (reference sequence). In nucleotides, the CDR3 is TGTGCCAGCAGTGCAGGACTAGGTCTCAATGAGCAGTTCTTC. It specifies CASSAGLGLNEQFF.

This clonotype was found a few times. This chain links TRBV19 with TRBJ2-7, with a possible D match to TRBD2 (5 bases). The CDR3 extends over 15 amino acids. The V gene's germline CDR1 is LNHDA and CDR2 SQIVND (reference sequence). The ends were cut back, 3 bases at V and 0 bases at J, with 12 bases in the middle. The CDR3 sequence: CASSIQAGRSYEQYF. Written as DNA, the CDR3 is TGTGCCAGTAGTATTCAGGCGGGCCGCTCCTACGAGCAGTACTTC.

This clonotype has a handful of counts. The chain is built from TRBV28 and TRBJ1-1; D is undetermined. CDR1 MDHEN and CDR2 SYDVKM come from the germline V gene. The CDR3 has 13 amino acids. The V end lost 3 bases, the J end lost 4 bases, and 9 bases lay between the germline ends. CDR3 sequence: CASSFRGSTEAFF. CDR3 in DNA: TGTGCCAGCAGTTTCCGCGGGTCCACTGAAGCTTTCTTT.

This clonotype was seen at least ten times. The chain couples TRBV3-1 to TRBJ1-1; D not resolved. This CDR3 region has 14 residues. The germline V gene has CDR1 LGHDT and CDR2 YNNKEL (reference sequence). The V gene lost 0 bases and the J gene lost 6 bases, with 11 bases spanning the gap. The DNA of the CDR3 is TGTGCCAGCAGCCAAGATTTTCGCGAATCTGAAGCTTTCTTT. Protein sequence: CASSQDFRESEAFF.

V and J are TRBV6-1 and TRBJ2-2; TRBD2 might be the D (6 bases). This CDR3 spans 15 amino acids. V shed 7 bases and J shed 5 bases, with 17 bases lying between them. Germline CDR1 and CDR2: MNHNS and SASEGT. CDR3 sequence: CASTSSSGVTGELFF. The DNA of the CDR3 is TGTGCCAGCACCTCTTCTTCGGGGGTAACCGGGGAGCTGTTTTTT.

V is TRBV20-1 and J is TRBJ2-7; 12 bases match TRBD2. After removal of 5 bases from V and 3 bases from J, the junction contained 5 bases not matched to a gene. This CDR3 has 14 amino acids. Germline CDR1 DFQATT, CDR2 SNEGSKA (reference sequence). This CDR3 is CSAYTSGRSYEQYF. In nucleotides, the CDR3 is TGCAGTGCTTACACTAGCGGGAGGAGCTACGAGCAGTACTTC.

This clonotype showed up many times. The chain uses TRBV4-1 and TRBJ2-7, with no clear D. Germline V gene lookup returns CDR1 MGHRA and CDR2 YSYEKL. The CDR3 sequence is 13 residues long. Trimming shortened V by 4 bases and J by 0 bases, and 7 bases separated the two germline ends. Here the CDR3 reads CASSLRSSYEQYF. The CDR3 coding sequence is TGCGCCAGCAGCCTCCGGAGCTCCTACGAGCAGTACTTC.

This clonotype was counted many times. The V call is TRBV28, the J call TRBJ1-2, with 9 bases lining up with TRBD1. The CDR3 runs to 15 residues. The J segment lost 4 bases and the V segment lost 4 bases, leaving 7 bases of the junction unmatched. Germline CDR1 MDHEN, CDR2 SYDVKM. CDR3 amino acids: CASSYTGTGIYGYTF. The CDR3 DNA reads as TGTGCCAGCAGTTATACCGGGACAGGGATCTATGGCTACACCTTC.